The entry below gives a single T cell receptor (beta chain) sequence along with its context. Its antigen is unknown. Through a sample-barcoded 5' primer and a J-beta primer mix, a second PCR was run for about 6 to 11 cycles. Each of the cDNA molecules was tagged by a template-switch adaptor with 12 random nucleotides. MiXCR, applied by TCRdb to the 5' RACE reads, yields one record per CDR3 protein. The data contain approximately 800,000 distinct CDR3 sequences, about 45% of them singletons. This sample stems from a study of blood T cells in healthy people across ages. Findings of the study overall: TCR beta diversity per million T cells fell roughly linearly with age.

CDR3 length: 15 amino acids. V dropped 7 bases and J dropped 0; count of bases not matched to a gene: 4. This clonotype originated in a man at least 80 years old in good health. What was sequenced was blood. V and J are TRBV12-3 or TRBV12-4 and TRBJ2-1; 9 bases line up with TRBD1. The CDR3 loop reads CASIPGQGSYNEQFF. Here the CDR3 DNA reads TGTGCCAGCATACCGGGACAGGGCTCCTACAATGAGCAGTTCTTC.